These T cell receptor beta chains were read from a single sample in a study of Ad26.COV2.S vaccination and SARS-CoV-2 variants. The assay was immunoSEQ multiplex PCR, and TCRdb's table has in-frame clones only and misses some. Of some 450,000 clones in the sample, 90% were seen once. The specimen was peripheral blood, collected in a trial of Ad26.COV2.S vaccine versus placebo. The source is a person between 18 and 59 years old who received the Ad26.COV2.S COVID-19 vaccine or a placebo. Both conserved end residues are trimmed from each CDR3. Fields, in order: clone size, J gene, V gene, D gene, CDR3 protein. The D gene is left open where the match is weak. Where a row states a size, it is once, few, many or the class of an expanded clone; other rows omit it.

abundance: .; j_gene: TRBJ1-4; v_gene: TRBV13; d_gene: .; CDR3aa: ASSLGRGANEKLF
abundance: .; j_gene: TRBJ1-1; v_gene: TRBV2; d_gene: .; CDR3aa: ASSSEGMNTEAF
abundance: .; j_gene: TRBJ2-2; v_gene: TRBV11-3; d_gene: TRBD2; CDR3aa: ASSPVKEAGGPRTGELF
abundance: .; j_gene: TRBJ2-5; v_gene: TRBV29-1; d_gene: TRBD1; CDR3aa: SAGTVQETQY
abundance: once; j_gene: TRBJ2-7; v_gene: TRBV28; d_gene: TRBD1; CDR3aa: ASSPRTGVLYEQY
abundance: .; j_gene: TRBJ2-3; v_gene: TRBV7-9; d_gene: .; CDR3aa: ASSDSQGRGTDTQY
abundance: .; j_gene: TRBJ2-7; v_gene: TRBV28; d_gene: .; CDR3aa: ASSSLFSGRVLYEQY
abundance: .; j_gene: TRBJ1-4; v_gene: TRBV6-1; d_gene: .; CDR3aa: ASSEADSRVREKLF
abundance: .; j_gene: TRBJ2-3; v_gene: TRBV11-2; d_gene: TRBD2; CDR3aa: ASSIAGRNTDTQY
abundance: .; j_gene: TRBJ2-1; v_gene: TRBV5-3; d_gene: TRBD2; CDR3aa: ARSPREGYNEQF
abundance: .; j_gene: TRBJ2-5; v_gene: TRBV14; d_gene: .; CDR3aa: ASSDLRETQY
abundance: .; j_gene: TRBJ2-7; v_gene: TRBV11-2; d_gene: TRBD2; CDR3aa: ASSLRTGGPYNEQY
abundance: .; j_gene: TRBJ1-2; v_gene: TRBV19; d_gene: TRBD1; CDR3aa: ASRKQGSDGYT
abundance: .; j_gene: TRBJ2-1; v_gene: TRBV20-1; d_gene: TRBD2; CDR3aa: SASTGTSGLTF
abundance: .; j_gene: TRBJ2-1; v_gene: TRBV7-9; d_gene: TRBD2; CDR3aa: ASSTPGGGSSYNEQF
abundance: .; j_gene: TRBJ2-3; v_gene: TRBV5-4; d_gene: .; CDR3aa: ASSLRGTPDTQY
abundance: once; j_gene: TRBJ2-2; v_gene: TRBV19; d_gene: .; CDR3aa: ASSILVSTGTGELF
abundance: .; j_gene: TRBJ2-1; v_gene: TRBV11-2; d_gene: .; CDR3aa: ASSFGNLPRVPNYNEQF
abundance: few; j_gene: TRBJ2-7; v_gene: TRBV4-3; d_gene: TRBD1; CDR3aa: ASSQGTGGADEQY
abundance: .; j_gene: TRBJ2-3; v_gene: TRBV3-1/TRBV3-2; d_gene: TRBD1; CDR3aa: ASSQRTGSGDTQY
abundance: few; j_gene: TRBJ2-7; v_gene: TRBV6-5; d_gene: TRBD2; CDR3aa: ASSYTGGTYEQY
abundance: .; j_gene: TRBJ1-1; v_gene: TRBV28; d_gene: .; CDR3aa: ASSSYVQGTEAF
abundance: .; j_gene: TRBJ2-1; v_gene: TRBV14; d_gene: TRBD2; CDR3aa: ASSQFRTGLAGGPSDEQF
abundance: .; j_gene: TRBJ2-5; v_gene: TRBV7-9; d_gene: TRBD2; CDR3aa: ASSAGLTNWETQY
abundance: .; j_gene: TRBJ2-5; v_gene: TRBV28; d_gene: TRBD1; CDR3aa: ASSSTGCQETQY
abundance: once; j_gene: TRBJ2-2; v_gene: TRBV2; d_gene: TRBD2; CDR3aa: ASSETSAAGELF
abundance: once; j_gene: TRBJ2-1; v_gene: TRBV5-4; d_gene: .; CDR3aa: ASSLTGSREQF
abundance: .; j_gene: TRBJ2-1; v_gene: TRBV30; d_gene: TRBD2; CDR3aa: AWRREGRYNEQF
abundance: .; j_gene: TRBJ2-3; v_gene: TRBV7-9; d_gene: TRBD1; CDR3aa: ASRRTGQLRADTQY
abundance: once; j_gene: TRBJ2-2; v_gene: TRBV4-1; d_gene: .; CDR3aa: ASSQPTGRDTGELF
abundance: .; j_gene: TRBJ1-3; v_gene: TRBV4-1; d_gene: .; CDR3aa: ASSQDRSGSGNTIY
abundance: .; j_gene: TRBJ2-3; v_gene: TRBV11-3; d_gene: TRBD2; CDR3aa: ASSLRLAGGKDTQY
abundance: .; j_gene: TRBJ2-7; v_gene: TRBV28; d_gene: TRBD1; CDR3aa: ASSLTGAEQY
abundance: .; j_gene: TRBJ2-1; v_gene: TRBV7-3; d_gene: .; CDR3aa: ANGENRSYNEQF
abundance: .; j_gene: TRBJ1-4; v_gene: TRBV7-9; d_gene: .; CDR3aa: ASSELLRAINEKLF
abundance: .; j_gene: TRBJ2-3; v_gene: TRBV24-1; d_gene: TRBD1; CDR3aa: ATSDPTGGGIDTQY
abundance: .; j_gene: TRBJ2-4; v_gene: TRBV19; d_gene: .; CDR3aa: ASRGDFGRDIQY
abundance: .; j_gene: TRBJ2-5; v_gene: TRBV28; d_gene: .; CDR3aa: ASSLGAGGVQETQY
abundance: few; j_gene: TRBJ2-7; v_gene: TRBV27; d_gene: TRBD2; CDR3aa: ASRHGTSGAEQY
abundance: .; j_gene: TRBJ2-7; v_gene: TRBV3-1/TRBV3-2; d_gene: .; CDR3aa: ASSRASEQY
abundance: .; j_gene: TRBJ1-1; v_gene: TRBV20-1; d_gene: .; CDR3aa: SASEGITEAF
abundance: .; j_gene: TRBJ2-7; v_gene: TRBV28; d_gene: TRBD1; CDR3aa: ASSIGTAYEQY
abundance: .; j_gene: TRBJ2-7; v_gene: TRBV6-2/TRBV6-3; d_gene: .; CDR3aa: ASSIAAGPREQY
abundance: .; j_gene: TRBJ1-5; v_gene: TRBV11-2; d_gene: .; CDR3aa: ASSLDGQPQH
abundance: .; j_gene: TRBJ2-7; v_gene: TRBV28; d_gene: TRBD2; CDR3aa: ASSGRAGGFEQY